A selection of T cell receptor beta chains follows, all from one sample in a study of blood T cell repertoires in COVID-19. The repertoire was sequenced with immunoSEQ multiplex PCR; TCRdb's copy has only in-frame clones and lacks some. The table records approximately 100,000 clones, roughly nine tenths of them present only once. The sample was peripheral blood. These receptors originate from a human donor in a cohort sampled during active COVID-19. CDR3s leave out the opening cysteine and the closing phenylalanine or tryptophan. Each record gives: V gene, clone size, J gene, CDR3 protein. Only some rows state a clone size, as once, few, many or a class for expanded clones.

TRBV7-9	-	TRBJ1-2	ASSLEGAGGYT
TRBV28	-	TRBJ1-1	ASSLIVGKAF
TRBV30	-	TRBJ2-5	AWSVQSGPQETQY
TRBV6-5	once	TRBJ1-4	ASRTAGEKLF
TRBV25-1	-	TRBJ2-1	ASSGLHEQF
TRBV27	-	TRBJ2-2	ASSFRLAASNTGELF
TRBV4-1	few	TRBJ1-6	ASSQVPGDNSPLH
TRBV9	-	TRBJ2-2	ASSVVSTGELF
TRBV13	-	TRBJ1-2	ASSEISLGGDYGYT
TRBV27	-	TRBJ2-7	ASSHRGASYEQY
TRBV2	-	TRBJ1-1	ASSGGQGGTEAF
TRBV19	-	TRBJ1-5	ASSRPLGQGANQPQH
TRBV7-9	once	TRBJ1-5	ASSPRGGDNQPQH
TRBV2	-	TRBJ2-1	ASRLAGGGKQF
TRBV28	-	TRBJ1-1	ASYQTLYALRGKTEAF